This entry lists 2 T cell receptor beta chains sequenced from one sample in a study of blood T cell repertoires in COVID-19. Some clones are missing from TCRdb's copy, which holds only in-frame ones; the method was immunoSEQ multiplex PCR. The sample lists 300,000 to 400,000 clones, about 90% occurring once. What was sequenced was PBMCs or T cells enriched from blood (not recorded which). All receptors derive from a woman aged 25 to 39 who had recovered from COVID-19.

This chain uses TRBV11-2 with TRBJ1-6; 9 bases agree with TRBD1. The V segment lost 8 bases and the J segment 9 bases; nucleotides outside the gene matches: 8. The CDR3 spans 14 residues. Germline loops: CDR1 SGHAT, CDR2 FQNNGV. The CDR3 DNA reads TGTGCCAGCGGACAAAGGACAGGGGTTTCACCCCTCCACTTT. This codes for CASGQRTGVSPLHF.

The genes are TRBV2 and TRBJ2-2; the match to TRBD2 covers 14 bases. The junction had 3 bases not matched to a gene; V was cut back by 7 bases and J by 2 bases. Per germline, CDR1 SNHLY and CDR2 FYNNEI. The CDR3 sequence is 16 residues long. DNA of the CDR3: TGTGCCAGCAACGGACTAGCGGGGGGAAACACCGGGGAGCTGTTTTTT. Residues: CASNGLAGGNTGELFF.